The source of this TCR beta chain is a study of blood T cell repertoires in COVID-19 (dated by TCRdb to about 2020). Describing the broader study: The collaborator samples originated in the United States, Italy and Spain and spanned the acute and convalescent phases of COVID-19. The prospective study material was composed of cDNA or gDNA derived from T cells, B-cell-depleted T cells, or PBMCs. Subjects who had been exposed to COVID-19, were actively infected with it, or had recovered from it provided the deeply sampled blood TCRbeta repertoires that made up the dataset. The repertoires were released in a freely available public database meant as a resource for research on the immune response to SARS-CoV-2. The samples were drawn from the first 160 participants of the ongoing ImmuneRACE study and from 1,254 subjects provided by 6 global collaborators. A de-identified subject ID, COVID-19 status, age in years and sex were almost always included in the sample metadata. HLA class I and class II types, where available, came from metadata supplied by the sample provider rather than from assay-based typing.

Its CDR3 holds 16 amino acids, cysteine through phenylalanine. Only the CDR3 DNA is retained, 48 bases long and in frame from the first base. Sequences SGHTA (CDR1) and FQGTGA (CDR2) are obtained from the germline V gene. V and J are truncated by 5 bases and 1 base respectively, leaving an intervening sequence of 17 bases. TCRbeta CDR3 regions were amplified from genomic DNA by means of the immunoSEQ Assay, a bias-controlled multiplex PCR. The authors processed their data as follows. Within the assay, amplification of reference gene primers was used to estimate how many nucleated cells each sample contained. Sequence reads were collapsed and filtered to measure the absolute abundance of every unique TCRbeta CDR3 rearrangement. For each sample, productive Simpson clonality was calculated by taking the square root of Simpson's diversity index across productive rearrangements. TCRdb took over this immuneACCESS table, retaining in-frame rearrangements with V and J assigned. Such tables are incomplete; in checked studies, under half of the missing clones stem from an unresolved V gene, and the remainder is unexplained. Clonal size and the V and J genes are those of that table, whereas D and trimming came from the DNA. The sample records 310,000 or so clones, about 85% of which are singletons. 5.5% to 7% of the sample lies in the top ten.

There are a few counts of this clone. What this receptor recognizes is not known. No base quality values were provided; no much bigger clone lies one nucleotide off. On the study overall, not on this receptor specifically: The quantity of clinical and demographic metadata differed by source and by participant and was supplied without curation.

Participants in the prospective study were enrolled through a virtual design, were aged about 18 to 89 years, and lived in about 25 United States geographic areas. In the prospective study, cohorts were assigned on the basis of participant-reported clinical history obtained from a screening survey and a study questionnaire. Recovered participants in ImmuneRACE Cohort 3 were defined by two consecutive negative NP/OP PCR tests, clearance by a healthcare professional, or resolution of symptoms. In the prospective study, mobile phlebotomists collected whole blood, serum and a nasopharyngeal or oropharyngeal swab from each participant. Additional blood draws and questionnaires over an approximately 2-month period could optionally be provided by prospective study participants. Before DNA extraction, prospective study blood samples were shipped either frozen or at room temperature.

Sample: PBMCs or T cells enriched from blood (not recorded which). This receptor chain uses TRBV7-3 and TRBJ1-1, with the D gene call left open. This TCR was sampled from a woman aged 30 to 39 who had recovered from COVID-19. The CDR3 here reads CASSTLVGRKNTEAFF. The DNA reads as follows: TGTGCCAGCAGCACTCTGGTGGGCCGGAAGAACACTGAAGCTTTCTTT.